This T cell receptor (beta chain) emerged from a study of vaccination and CD4 T cells after COVID-19. Sequenced with the Oncomine TCR Beta short-read assay was DNA taken from cultured CD4+ T cells. From CD4+ T cells that had been cultured, genomic DNA was extracted. Each CDR3 protein gets one entry after TCRdb re-called the PCR reads with MiXCR. Among about 11,000 distinct CDR3 sequences listed, roughly 32% were seen once. Documented treatment: 10-day PBMC culture with coronavirus spike peptide pools or control peptides (ViraFEST assay). Pre-COVID-19 pandemic sampling (2011-2018) yielded the unexposed donor's CD4+ T cells. About this clonotype: The antigen is not known.

The origin of this receptor is a human donor in good health. The specimen sequenced was CD4+ T cells from blood, cultured in vitro.

The CDR3 spells CASSLFGPEAFF. CDR3 sequence (DNA): TGTGCCAGCAGTTTATTTGGGCCTGAAGCTTTCTTT. The chain is built from TRBV28 and TRBJ1-1; no definite D call. Germline CDR1 and CDR2: MDHEN and SYDVKM. Trimming left V 1 base short and J 6 bases short, with 6 bases between. The CDR3 contains 12 residues.